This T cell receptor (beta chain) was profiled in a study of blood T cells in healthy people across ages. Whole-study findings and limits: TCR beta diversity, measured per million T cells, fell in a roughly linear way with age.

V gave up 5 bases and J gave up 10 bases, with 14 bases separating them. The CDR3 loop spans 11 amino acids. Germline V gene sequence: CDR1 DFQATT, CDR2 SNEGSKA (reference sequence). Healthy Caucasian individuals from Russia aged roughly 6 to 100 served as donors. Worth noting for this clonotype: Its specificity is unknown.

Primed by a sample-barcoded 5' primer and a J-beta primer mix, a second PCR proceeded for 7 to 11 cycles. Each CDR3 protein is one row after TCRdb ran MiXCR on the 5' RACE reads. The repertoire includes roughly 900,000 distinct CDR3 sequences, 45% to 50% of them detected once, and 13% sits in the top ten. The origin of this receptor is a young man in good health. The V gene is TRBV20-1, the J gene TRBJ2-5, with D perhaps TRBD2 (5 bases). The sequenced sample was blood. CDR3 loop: CSAAGVTLQYF. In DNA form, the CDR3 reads TGCAGTGCTGCCGGGGTGACTCTCCAGTACTTC.